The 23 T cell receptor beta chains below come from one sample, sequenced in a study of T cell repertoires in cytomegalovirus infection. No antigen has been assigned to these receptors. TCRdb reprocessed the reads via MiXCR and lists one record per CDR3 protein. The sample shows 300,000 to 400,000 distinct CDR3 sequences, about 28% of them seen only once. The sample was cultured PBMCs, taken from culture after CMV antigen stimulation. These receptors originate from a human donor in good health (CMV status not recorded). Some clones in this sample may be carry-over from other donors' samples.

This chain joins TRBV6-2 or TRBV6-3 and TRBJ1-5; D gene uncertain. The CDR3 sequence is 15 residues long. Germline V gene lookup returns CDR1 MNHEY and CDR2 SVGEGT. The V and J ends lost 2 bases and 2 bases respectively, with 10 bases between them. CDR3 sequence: CASSYPVPGNQPQHF. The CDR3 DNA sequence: TGTGCCAGCAGTTACCCCGTTCCCGGCAATCAGCCCCAGCATTTT.

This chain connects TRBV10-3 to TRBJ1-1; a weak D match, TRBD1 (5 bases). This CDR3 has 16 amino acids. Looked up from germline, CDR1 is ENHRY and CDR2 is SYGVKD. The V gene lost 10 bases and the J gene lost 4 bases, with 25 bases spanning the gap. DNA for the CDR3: TGTGCCACCGGGCGGGAGCAGGGCTGGGGGGGCACTGAAGCTTTCTTT. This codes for CATGREQGWGGTEAFF.

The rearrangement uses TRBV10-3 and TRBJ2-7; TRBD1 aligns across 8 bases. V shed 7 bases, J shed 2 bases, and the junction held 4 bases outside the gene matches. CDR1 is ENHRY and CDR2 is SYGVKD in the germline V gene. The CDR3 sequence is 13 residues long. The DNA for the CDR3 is TGTGCCATCAAGTTGGACAGGGCCTACGAGCAGTACTTC. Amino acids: CAIKLDRAYEQYF.

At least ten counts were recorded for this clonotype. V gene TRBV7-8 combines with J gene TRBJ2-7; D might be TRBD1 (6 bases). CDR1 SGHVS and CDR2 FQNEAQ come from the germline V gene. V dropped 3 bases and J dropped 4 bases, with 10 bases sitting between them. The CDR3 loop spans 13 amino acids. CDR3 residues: CASSFAQGYEQYF. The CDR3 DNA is TGTGCCAGCAGCTTCGCCCAGGGGTACGAGCAGTACTTC.

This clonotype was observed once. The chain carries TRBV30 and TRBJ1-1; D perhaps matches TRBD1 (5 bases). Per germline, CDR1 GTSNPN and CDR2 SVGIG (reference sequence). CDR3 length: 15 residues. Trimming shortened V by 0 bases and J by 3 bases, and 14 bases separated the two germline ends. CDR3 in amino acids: CAWSVRFMGDTEAFF. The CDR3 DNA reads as TGTGCCTGGAGTGTACGGTTTATGGGGGACACTGAAGCTTTCTTT.

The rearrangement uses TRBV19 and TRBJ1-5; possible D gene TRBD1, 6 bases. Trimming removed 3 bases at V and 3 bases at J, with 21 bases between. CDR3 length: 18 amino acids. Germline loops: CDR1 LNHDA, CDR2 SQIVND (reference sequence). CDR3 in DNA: TGTGCCAGTAGTATGACTGAAGGGGGTCCTCCCCTCAATCAGCCCCAGCATTTT. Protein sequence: CASSMTEGGPPLNQPQHF. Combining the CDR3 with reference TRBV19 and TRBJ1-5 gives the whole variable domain DGGITQSPKYLFRKEGQNVTLSCEQNLNHDAMYWYRQDPGQGLRLIYYSQIVNDFQKGDIAEGYSVSREKKESFPLTVTSAQKNPTAFYLCASSMTEGGPPLNQPQHFGDGTRLSIL.

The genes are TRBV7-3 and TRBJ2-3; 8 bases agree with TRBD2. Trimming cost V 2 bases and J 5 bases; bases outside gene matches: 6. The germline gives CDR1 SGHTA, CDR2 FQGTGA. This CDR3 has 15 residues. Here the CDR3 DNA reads TGTGCCAGCAGCTTACAAGCGGGAGAGGAAGATACGCAGTATTTT. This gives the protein CASSLQAGEEDTQYF.

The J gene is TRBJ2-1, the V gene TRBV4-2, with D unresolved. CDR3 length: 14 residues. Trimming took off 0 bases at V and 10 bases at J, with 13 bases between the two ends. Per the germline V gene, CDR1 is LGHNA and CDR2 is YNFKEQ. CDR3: CASSQDSRIPEQFF. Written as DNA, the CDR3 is TGTGCCAGCAGCCAAGATAGCAGGATCCCAGAGCAGTTCTTC.

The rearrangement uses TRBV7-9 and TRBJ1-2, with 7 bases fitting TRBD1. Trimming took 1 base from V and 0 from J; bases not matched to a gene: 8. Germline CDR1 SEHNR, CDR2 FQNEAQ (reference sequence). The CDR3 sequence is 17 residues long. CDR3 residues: CASSLDRGITSNYGYTF. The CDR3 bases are TGTGCCAGCAGCTTAGACAGGGGTATCACTTCTAACTATGGCTACACCTTC.

The CDR3 DNA reads TGTGCCAGCACCCCCCGGCCGGGACAGGGGTTGGGTAACTATGGCTACACCTTC. Its protein is CASTPRPGQGLGNYGYTF. This chain uses TRBV9 with TRBJ1-2; 10 nucleotides match TRBD1. Germline lookup yields CDR1 SGDLS and CDR2 YYNGEE. Losses at the gene ends were 6 bases for V and 1 base for J; bases not matched to a gene: 15. This CDR3 contains 18 residues.

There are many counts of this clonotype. The CDR3 protein is CASSKLAGGGTDTQYF. CDR3 coding DNA: TGTGCCAGCAGCAAACTAGCGGGAGGCGGCACAGATACGCAGTATTTT. The chain links TRBV7-8 to TRBJ2-3, with 12 bases aligning to TRBD2. CDR1 and CDR2 (germline): SGHVS, FQNEAQ. There are 16 residues in the CDR3. The V and J ends lost 5 bases and 1 base, in that order; junction bases with no gene match: 4.

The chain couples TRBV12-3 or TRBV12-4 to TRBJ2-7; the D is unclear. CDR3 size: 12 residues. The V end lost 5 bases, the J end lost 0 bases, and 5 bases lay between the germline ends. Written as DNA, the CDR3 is TGTGCCAGCAGTCCATACTCCTACGAGCAGTACTTC. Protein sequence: CASSPYSYEQYF.

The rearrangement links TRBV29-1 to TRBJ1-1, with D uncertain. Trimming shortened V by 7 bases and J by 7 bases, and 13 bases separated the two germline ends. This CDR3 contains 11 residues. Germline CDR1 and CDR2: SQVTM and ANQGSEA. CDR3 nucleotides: TGCAGCGCCCCTGGGCCGAATGAAGCTTTCTTT. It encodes CSAPGPNEAFF.

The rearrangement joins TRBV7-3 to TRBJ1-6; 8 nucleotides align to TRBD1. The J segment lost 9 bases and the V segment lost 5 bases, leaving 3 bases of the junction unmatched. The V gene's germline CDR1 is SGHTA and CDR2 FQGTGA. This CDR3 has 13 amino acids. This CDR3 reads CASSTGQGSPLHF. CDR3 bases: TGTGCCAGCAGCACCGGACAGGGTTCACCCCTCCACTTT.

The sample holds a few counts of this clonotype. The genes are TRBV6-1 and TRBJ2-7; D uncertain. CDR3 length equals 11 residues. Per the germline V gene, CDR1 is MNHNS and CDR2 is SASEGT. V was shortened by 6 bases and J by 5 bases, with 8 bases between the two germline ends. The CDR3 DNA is TGTGCCAGCAGCAGACGTGACGAGCAGTACTTC. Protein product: CASSRRDEQYF.

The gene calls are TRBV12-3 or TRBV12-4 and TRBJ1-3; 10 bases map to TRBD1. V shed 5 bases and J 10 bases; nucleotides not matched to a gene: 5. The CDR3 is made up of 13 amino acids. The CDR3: CASSADRGLTIYF. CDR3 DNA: TGTGCCAGCAGTGCCGACAGGGGGCTTACCATATATTTT.

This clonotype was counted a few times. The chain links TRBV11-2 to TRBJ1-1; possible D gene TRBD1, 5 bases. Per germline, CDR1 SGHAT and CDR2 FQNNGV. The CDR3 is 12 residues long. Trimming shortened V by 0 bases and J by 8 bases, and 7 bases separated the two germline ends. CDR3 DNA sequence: TGTGCCAGCAGCTTAGATGGGGGAGAAGCTTTCTTT. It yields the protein CASSLDGGEAFF.

The CDR3 nucleotides read TGTGCCAGTAGAAGCTTCCCTCTAGCGGGGTCCACAGATACGCAGTATTTT. It is translated as CASRSFPLAGSTDTQYF. The V and J genes are TRBV27 and TRBJ2-3; 9 bases line up with TRBD2. There are 17 residues in the CDR3. The germline V gene has CDR1 MNHEY and CDR2 SMNVEV (reference sequence). The junction had 15 bases not matched to a gene; V was cut back by 9 bases and J by 2 bases.

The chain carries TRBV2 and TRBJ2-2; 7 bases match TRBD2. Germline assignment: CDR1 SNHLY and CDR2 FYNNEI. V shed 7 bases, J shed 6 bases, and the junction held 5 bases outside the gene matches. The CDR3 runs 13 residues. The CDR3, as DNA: TGTGCCAGCATCCCGACTAGCCCCGGGGAGCTGTTTTTT. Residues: CASIPTSPGELFF.

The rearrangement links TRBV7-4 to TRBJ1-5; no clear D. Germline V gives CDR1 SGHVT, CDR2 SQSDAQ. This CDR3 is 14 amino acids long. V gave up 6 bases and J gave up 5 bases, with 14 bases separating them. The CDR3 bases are TGTGCCAGCAGTCCTCCCGGCCGCGATCAGCCCCAGCATTTT. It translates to CASSPPGRDQPQHF. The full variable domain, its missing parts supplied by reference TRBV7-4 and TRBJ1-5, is GAGVSQSPRYKVAKRGRDVALRCDSISGHVTLYWYRQTLGQGSEVLTYSQSDAQRDKSGRPSGRFSAERPERSVSTLKIQRTEQGDSAVYLCASSPPGRDQPQHFGDGTRLSIL.

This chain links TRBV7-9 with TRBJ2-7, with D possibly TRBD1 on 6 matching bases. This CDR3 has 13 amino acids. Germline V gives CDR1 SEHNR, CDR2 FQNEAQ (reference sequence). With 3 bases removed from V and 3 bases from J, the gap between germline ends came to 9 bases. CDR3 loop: CASSFSQGYEQYF. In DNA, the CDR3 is TGTGCCAGCAGCTTCTCACAGGGCTACGAGCAGTACTTC.

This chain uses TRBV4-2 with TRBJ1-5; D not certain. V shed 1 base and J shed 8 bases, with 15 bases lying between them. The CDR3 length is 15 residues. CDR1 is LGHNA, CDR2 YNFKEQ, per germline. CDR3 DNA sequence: TGTGCCAGCAGCCAAGGGAGCGGATTCGGAGAGCCCCAGCATTTT. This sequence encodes CASSQGSGFGEPQHF.

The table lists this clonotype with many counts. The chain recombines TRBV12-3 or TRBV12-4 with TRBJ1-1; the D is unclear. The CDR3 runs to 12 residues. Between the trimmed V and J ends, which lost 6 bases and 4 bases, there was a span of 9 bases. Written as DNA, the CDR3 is TGTGCCAGCAGCAAACTGGGCACTGAAGCTTTCTTT. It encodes CASSKLGTEAFF.